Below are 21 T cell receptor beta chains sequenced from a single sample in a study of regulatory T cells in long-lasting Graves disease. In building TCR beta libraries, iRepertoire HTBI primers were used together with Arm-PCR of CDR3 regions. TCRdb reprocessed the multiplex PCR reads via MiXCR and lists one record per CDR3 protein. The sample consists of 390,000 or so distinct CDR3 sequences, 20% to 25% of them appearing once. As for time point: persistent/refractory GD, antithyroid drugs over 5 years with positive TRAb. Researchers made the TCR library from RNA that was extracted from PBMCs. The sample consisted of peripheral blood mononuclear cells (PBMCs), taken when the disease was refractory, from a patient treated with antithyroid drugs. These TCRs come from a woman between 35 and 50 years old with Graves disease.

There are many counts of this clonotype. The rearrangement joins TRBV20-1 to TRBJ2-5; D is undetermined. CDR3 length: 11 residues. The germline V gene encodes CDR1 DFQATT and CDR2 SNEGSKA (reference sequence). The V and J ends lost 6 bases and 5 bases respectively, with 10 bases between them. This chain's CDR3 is CSAPLLETQYF. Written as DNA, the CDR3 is TGCAGTGCCCCCCTTCTGGAGACCCAGTACTTC.

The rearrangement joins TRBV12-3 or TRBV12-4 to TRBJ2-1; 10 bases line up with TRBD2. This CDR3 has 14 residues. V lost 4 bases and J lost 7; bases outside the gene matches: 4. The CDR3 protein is CASSSSGSLNEQFF. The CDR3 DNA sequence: TGTGCCAGCAGTTCTAGCGGGAGTTTAAATGAGCAGTTCTTC.

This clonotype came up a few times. As DNA, the CDR3 is TGTGCCAGCTCACGAAACAGCGGGAGAGGCCAAGAGACCCAGTACTTC. Residues: CASSRNSGRGQETQYF. The chain links TRBV18 to TRBJ2-5; 8 bases line up with TRBD2. This CDR3 contains 16 residues. After removal of 4 bases from V and 1 base from J, the junction contained 8 bases not matched to a gene. Germline CDR1 and CDR2: KGHSH and LQKENI. The complete variable domain, with remaining parts taken from reference TRBV18 and TRBJ2-5, reads NAGVMQNPRHLVRRRGQEARLRCSPMKGHSHVYWYRQLPEEGLKFMVYLQKENIIDESGMPKERFSAEFPKEGPSILRIQQVVRGDSAAYFCASSRNSGRGQETQYFGPGTRLLVL.

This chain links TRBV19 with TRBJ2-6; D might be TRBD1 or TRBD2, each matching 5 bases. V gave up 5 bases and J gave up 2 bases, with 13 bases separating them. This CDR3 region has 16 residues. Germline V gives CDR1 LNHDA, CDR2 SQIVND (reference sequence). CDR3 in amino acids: CASSSWGLAGANVLTF. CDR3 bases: TGTGCCAGTAGTTCCTGGGGGTTAGCTGGGGCCAACGTCCTGACTTTC.

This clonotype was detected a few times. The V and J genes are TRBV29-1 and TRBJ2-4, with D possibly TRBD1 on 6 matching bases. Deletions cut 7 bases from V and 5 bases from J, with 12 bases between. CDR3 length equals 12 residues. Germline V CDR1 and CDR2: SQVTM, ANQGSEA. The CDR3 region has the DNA TGCAGCGCCTCAGGGGTGCAAAACATTCAGTACTTC. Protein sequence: CSASGVQNIQYF.

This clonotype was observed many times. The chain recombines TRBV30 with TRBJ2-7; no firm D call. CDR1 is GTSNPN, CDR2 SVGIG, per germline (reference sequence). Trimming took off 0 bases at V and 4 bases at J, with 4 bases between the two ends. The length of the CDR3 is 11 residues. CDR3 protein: CAWSVLYEQYF. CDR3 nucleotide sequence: TGTGCCTGGAGTGTTTTGTACGAGCAGTACTTC.

Written as DNA, the CDR3 is TGTGCCAGCTCACCACTGGGCCCCCCCTCCTACGAGCAGTACTTC. Translated, it gives CASSPLGPPSYEQYF. This chain links TRBV18 with TRBJ2-7; D gene uncertain. Per germline, CDR1 KGHSH and CDR2 LQKENI. The length of the CDR3 is 15 residues. V dropped 1 base and J dropped 0 bases, with 10 bases sitting between them.

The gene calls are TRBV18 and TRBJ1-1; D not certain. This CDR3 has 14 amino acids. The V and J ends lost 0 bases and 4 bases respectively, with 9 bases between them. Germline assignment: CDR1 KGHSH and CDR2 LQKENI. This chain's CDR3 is CASSPPIPGTEAFF. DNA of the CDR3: TGTGCCAGCTCACCACCGATTCCGGGCACTGAAGCTTTCTTT.

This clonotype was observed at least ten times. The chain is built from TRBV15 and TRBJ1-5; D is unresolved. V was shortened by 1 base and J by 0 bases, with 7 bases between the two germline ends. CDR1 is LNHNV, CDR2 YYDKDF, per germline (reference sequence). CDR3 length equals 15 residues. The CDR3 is CATSRGEYSNQPQHF. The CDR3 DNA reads TGTGCCACCAGCAGAGGAGAATATAGCAATCAGCCCCAGCATTTT.

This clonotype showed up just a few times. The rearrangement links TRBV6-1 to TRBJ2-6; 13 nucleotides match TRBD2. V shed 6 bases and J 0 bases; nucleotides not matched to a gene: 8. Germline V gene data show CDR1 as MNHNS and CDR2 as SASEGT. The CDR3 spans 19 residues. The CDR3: CASSRTSGRSRSGANVLTF. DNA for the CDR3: TGTGCCAGCAGCCGGACTAGCGGGAGATCGCGCTCTGGGGCCAACGTCCTGACTTTC.

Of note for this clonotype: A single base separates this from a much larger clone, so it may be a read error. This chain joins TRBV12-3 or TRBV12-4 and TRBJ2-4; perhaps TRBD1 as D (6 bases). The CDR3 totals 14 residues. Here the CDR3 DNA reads TGTGCCGGCAGCTACCGGGACAACAAAAACATTCAGTACTTC. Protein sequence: CAGSYRDNKNIQYF.

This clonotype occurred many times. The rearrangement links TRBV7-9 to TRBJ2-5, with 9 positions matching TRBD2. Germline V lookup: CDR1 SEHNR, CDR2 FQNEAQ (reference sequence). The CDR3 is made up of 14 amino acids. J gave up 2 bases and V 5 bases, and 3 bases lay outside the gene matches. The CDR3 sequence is CASSPGLAQETQYF. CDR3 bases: TGTGCCAGCAGCCCCGGACTAGCGCAAGAGACCCAGTACTTC.

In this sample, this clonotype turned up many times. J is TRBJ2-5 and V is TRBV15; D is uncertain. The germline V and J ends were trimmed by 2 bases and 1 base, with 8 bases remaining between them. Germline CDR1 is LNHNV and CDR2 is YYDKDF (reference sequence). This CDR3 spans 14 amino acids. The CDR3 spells CATSRPGFQETQYF. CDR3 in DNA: TGTGCCACCAGCAGACCCGGTTTCCAAGAGACCCAGTACTTC.

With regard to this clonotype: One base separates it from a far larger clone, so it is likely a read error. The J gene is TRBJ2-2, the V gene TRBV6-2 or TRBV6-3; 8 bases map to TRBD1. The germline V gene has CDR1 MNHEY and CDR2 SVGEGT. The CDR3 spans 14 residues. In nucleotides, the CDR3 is TGTGCCAGTTCAAAACAGGGGGACACCGGGGAGCTGTCTTTT. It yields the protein CASSKQGDTGELSF.

CDR3 sequence: CATSRDLGKWGEKLFF. The DNA for the CDR3 is TGTGCCACCAGCAGAGATCTGGGCAAATGGGGAGAAAAACTGTTTTTT. The rearrangement links TRBV15 to TRBJ1-4, with no clear D. Trimming took 0 bases from V and 8 from J, leaving 16 bases between them. Germline CDR1 reads LNHNV; CDR2 reads YYDKDF (reference sequence). There are 16 residues in the CDR3.

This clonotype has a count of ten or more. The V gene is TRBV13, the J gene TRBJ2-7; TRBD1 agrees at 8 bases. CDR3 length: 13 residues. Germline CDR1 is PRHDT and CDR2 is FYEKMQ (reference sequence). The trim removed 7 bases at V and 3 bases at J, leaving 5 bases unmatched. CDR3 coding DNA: TGTGCCAGCACGACAGGGGCAGGCTACGAGCAGTACTTC. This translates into CASTTGAGYEQYF. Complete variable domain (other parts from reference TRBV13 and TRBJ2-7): AAGVIQSPRHLIKEKRETATLKCYPIPRHDTVYWYQQGPGQDPQFLISFYEKMQSDKGSIPDRFSAQQFSDYHSELNMSSLELGDSALYFCASTTGAGYEQYFGPGTRLTVT.

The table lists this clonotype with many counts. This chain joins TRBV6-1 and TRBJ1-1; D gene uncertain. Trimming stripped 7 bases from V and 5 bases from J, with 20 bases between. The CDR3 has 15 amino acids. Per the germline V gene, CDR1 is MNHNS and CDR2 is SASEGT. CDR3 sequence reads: CASTFTPILRTEAFF. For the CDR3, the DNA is TGTGCCAGCACATTTACCCCCATTCTAAGGACTGAAGCTTTCTTT.

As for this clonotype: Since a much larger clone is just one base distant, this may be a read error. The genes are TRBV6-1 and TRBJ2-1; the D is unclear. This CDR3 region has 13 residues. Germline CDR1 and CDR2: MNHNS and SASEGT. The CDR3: CASRWPLYNERFF. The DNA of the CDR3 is TGTGCCAGCAGGTGGCCCCTTTACAATGAGCGGTTCTTC.

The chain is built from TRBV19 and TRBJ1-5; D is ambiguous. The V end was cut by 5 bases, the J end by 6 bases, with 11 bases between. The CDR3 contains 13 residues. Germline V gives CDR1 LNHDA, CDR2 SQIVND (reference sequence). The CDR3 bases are TGTGCCAGTAGTCCGCTCGTTACTCAGCCCCAGCATTTT. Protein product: CASSPLVTQPQHF.

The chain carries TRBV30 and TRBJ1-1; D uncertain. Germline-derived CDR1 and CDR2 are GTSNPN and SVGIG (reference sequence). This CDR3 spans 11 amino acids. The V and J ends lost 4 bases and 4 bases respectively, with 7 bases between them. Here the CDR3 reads CAWTKATEAFF. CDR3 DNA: TGTGCCTGGACAAAAGCCACTGAAGCTTTCTTT.

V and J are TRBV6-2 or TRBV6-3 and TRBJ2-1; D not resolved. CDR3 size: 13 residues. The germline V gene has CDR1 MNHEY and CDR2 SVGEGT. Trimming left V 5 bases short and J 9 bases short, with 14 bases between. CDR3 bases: TGTGCCAGCAGTCTAGTGGAAGGAAGTGAGCAGTTCTTC. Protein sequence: CASSLVEGSEQFF.